The rows below give T cell receptor beta chains drawn from one sample of a study of blood T cell repertoires in COVID-19. Produced via immunoSEQ multiplex PCR; TCRdb's table is partial and in-frame only. The table lists 75,000 to 90,000 clones, roughly three quarters of them singletons. The sample comprised peripheral blood. The receptors originated from a man aged 60 to 75 with COVID-19, enrolled during active disease. CDR3s include the opening cysteine and the closing phenylalanine or tryptophan. The order of the fields is clone size, D gene, V gene, J gene, CDR3 protein, CDR3 DNA. D genes are given only for firm matches. The size of a clone is reported for some rows only, either as once, few or many, or as a class for expanded clones.

>.|.|TRBV2|TRBJ1-1
CASGQAMNTEAFF
TGTGCCAGCGGACAAGCTATGAACACTGAAGCTTTCTTT
>.|TRBD2|TRBV7-2|TRBJ2-7
CASSLAVGRAGAIEQYF
TGTGCCAGCAGCTTAGCGGTGGGGAGGGCAGGAGCAATCGAGCAGTACTTC
>few|TRBD1|TRBV3-1/TRBV3-2|TRBJ2-7
CASSQDRTGGLYEQYF
TGTGCCAGCAGCCAAGATAGGACAGGGGGCTTGTACGAGCAGTACTTC
>few|TRBD1|TRBV2|TRBJ1-5
CASSESRDSNQPQHF
TGTGCCAGCAGTGAGAGCAGGGACAGTAATCAGCCCCAGCATTTT
>few|TRBD2|TRBV6-5|TRBJ2-3
CASSTSGVVNTQYF
TGTGCCAGCAGTACTAGCGGGGTAGTGAATACGCAGTATTTT
>few|.|TRBV29-1|TRBJ2-3
CSVEVGQGSVGYF
.
>.|.|TRBV2|TRBJ1-6
CASTPKRGSPLHF
TGTGCCAGCACCCCCAAAAGAGGGTCACCCCTCCACTTT
>.|.|TRBV11-3|TRBJ2-7
CASSFSRRSADSYEQYF
TGTGCCAGCAGCTTCTCTCGGCGGTCGGCTGACTCCTACGAGCAGTACTTC
>.|TRBD1|TRBV18|TRBJ1-2
CASSYGQGQPPNYGYTF
TGTGCCAGCTCATACGGACAGGGCCAACCCCCTAACTATGGCTACACCTTC
>.|.|TRBV5-5|TRBJ1-1
CASSLLGPEAFF
TGTGCCAGCAGCTTGCTTGGCCCAGAAGCTTTCTTT
>.|.|TRBV27|TRBJ2-7
CASSLSVSLGEQYF
TGTGCCAGCAGTTTATCGGTGAGCCTCGGGGAGCAGTACTTC
>.|TRBD1|TRBV5-1|TRBJ1-2
CASSQDRSSYTF
TGCGCCAGCAGCCAGGACAGGTCGAGCTACACCTTC
>.|TRBD1|TRBV12-3/TRBV12-4|TRBJ2-1
CASGQGSYNEQFF
TGTGCCAGCGGACAGGGATCCTACAATGAGCAGTTCTTC
>.|TRBD2|TRBV19|TRBJ2-7
CASTTGGSRSYEQYF
TGTGCCAGTACCACGGGAGGGAGTCGGTCCTACGAGCAGTACTTC
>.|.|TRBV30|TRBJ1-1
CAWYRDYTEAFF
TGTGCCTGGTACAGGGATTACACTGAAGCTTTCTTT
>.|TRBD1|TRBV11-3|TRBJ2-7
CASSSPRRGLCYEQYF
TGTGCCAGCAGCTCTCCTCGTAGGGGGCTGTGCTACGAGCAGTACTTC
>.|.|TRBV11-3|TRBJ2-7
CASSLTSSPYEQYF
TGTGCCAGCAGCTTAACTAGTAGCCCCTACGAGCAGTACTTC
>.|TRBD1|TRBV2|TRBJ1-2
CAGRTGQDYGYTF
TGTGCCGGAAGGACAGGGCAGGACTATGGCTACACCTTC
>few|TRBD1|TRBV19|TRBJ2-2
CASNPWAGQGAIGELFF
TGTGCCAGTAACCCCTGGGCGGGACAGGGGGCGATCGGGGAGCTGTTTTTT
>.|TRBD1|TRBV30|TRBJ1-1
CAWSAGTGAHLEAFF
TGTGCCTGGAGTGCCGGGACAGGGGCCCACCTTGAAGCTTTCTTT
>.|.|TRBV5-1|TRBJ1-1
CASSVGQKNTEAFF
TGCGCCAGCAGCGTTGGACAGAAGAACACTGAAGCTTTCTTT
>once|.|TRBV5-1|TRBJ2-7
CASSIQGSSDFLDEQYF
TGCGCCAGCAGCATACAGGGATCATCCGACTTTTTAGACGAGCAGTACTTC
>.|TRBD2|TRBV7-2|TRBJ2-1
CATRLAGVNEQFF
TGTGCCACCAGACTAGCGGGGGTCAATGAGCAGTTCTTC
>.|.|TRBV7-2|TRBJ1-5
CASSLEPTGRGGQPQHF
TGTGCCAGCAGCTTAGAGCCGACAGGCAGGGGTGGTCAGCCCCAGCATTTT
>.|.|TRBV12-3/TRBV12-4|TRBJ2-3
CASKGDTDTQYF
TGTGCCAGCAAGGGGGACACAGATACGCAGTATTTT
>few|.|TRBV5-1|TRBJ2-3
CASSWRDSADTQYF
TGCGCCAGCAGCTGGAGGGACAGCGCAGATACGCAGTATTTT
>.|TRBD2|TRBV4-1|TRBJ2-1
CASSQERSGGAYNEQFF
TGCGCCAGCAGCCAAGAGCGGAGCGGGGGGGCCTACAATGAGCAGTTCTTC
>few|.|TRBV5-1|TRBJ1-2
CASSWGDGNYGYTF
TGCGCCAGCAGCTGGGGAGACGGAAACTATGGCTACACCTTC
>.|.|TRBV1|TRBJ2-1
CTSSQTRESSYNEQFF
TGCACCAGCAGCCAGACCCGGGAGAGCTCCTACAATGAGCAGTTCTTC
>.|.|TRBV4-1|TRBJ2-5
CASSQEGSQETQYF
TGCGCCAGCAGCCAAGAGGGCAGCCAAGAGACCCAGTACTTC
>.|.|TRBV6-5|TRBJ2-1
CASSPPGGYEQFF
TGTGCCAGCAGCCCCCCCGGGGGATATGAGCAGTTCTTC
>.|TRBD1|TRBV18|TRBJ1-6
CASSQDRWGNSPLHF
TGTGCCAGCTCGCAGGACAGGTGGGGAAATTCACCCCTCCACTTT
>.|TRBD2|TRBV30|TRBJ2-3
CAWSAKLAGTDTQYF
TGTGCCTGGAGTGCAAAACTAGCGGGCACAGATACGCAGTATTTT
>.|.|TRBV19|TRBJ2-1
CASRLTTVPSYNEQFF
TGTGCCAGTAGACTGACGACAGTCCCCTCTTACAATGAGCAGTTCTTC
>.|TRBD1|TRBV11-2|TRBJ2-7
CASSSQTGGFPSYEQYF
TGTGCCAGCAGCAGCCAAACAGGGGGCTTTCCCTCCTACGAGCAGTACTTC
>once|.|TRBV20-1|TRBJ2-7
CSLQGKNEQYF
TGCAGTCTCCAGGGAAAAAACGAGCAGTACTTC
>.|.|TRBV7-2|TRBJ2-4
CASSLDLAKNIQYF
TGTGCCAGCAGCCTAGATCTAGCCAAAAACATTCAGTACTTC
>few|.|TRBV7-2|TRBJ2-1
CASSLRTGSSYNEQFF
TGTGCCAGCAGCTTAAGGACGGGGAGCTCCTACAATGAGCAGTTCTTC
>.|TRBD1|TRBV7-9|TRBJ2-5
CASSFITGGHQRTQYF
TGTGCCAGCAGCTTCATCACAGGGGGGCACCAAAGAACCCAGTACTTC
>.|TRBD1|TRBV19|TRBJ1-2
CASSNYGTGVGYTF
TGTGCCAGTAGTAACTACGGGACAGGGGTAGGCTACACCTTC
>.|.|TRBV19|TRBJ1-1
CASSSPDGRTNTEAFF
TGTGCCAGTAGTTCCCCGGACGGGAGGACGAACACTGAAGCTTTCTTT
>.|TRBD2|TRBV6-5|TRBJ2-3
CASRAGGTDTQYF
TGTGCCAGCAGGGCGGGGGGCACAGATACGCAGTATTTT
>.|.|TRBV5-1|TRBJ2-7
CASSILLGGLIDEQYF
TGCGCCAGCAGCATCCTACTGGGGGGGCTGATTGACGAGCAGTACTTC
>.|.|TRBV5-5|TRBJ2-5
CASTYPEETQYF
TGTGCCAGCACCTACCCCGAAGAGACCCAGTACTTC
>once|.|TRBV5-5|TRBJ2-1
CASSFTGTSYNEQFF
TGTGCCAGCAGCTTTACAGGGACCTCCTACAATGAGCAGTTCTTC
>.|.|TRBV5-4|TRBJ2-5
CASSQVGETQYF
TGTGCCAGCAGCCAAGTGGGCGAGACCCAGTACTTC
>.|.|TRBV6-5|TRBJ1-1
CASSYSPGKNTEAFF
TGTGCCAGCAGTTACTCCCCAGGGAAGAACACTGAAGCTTTCTTT
>once|TRBD1|TRBV7-8|TRBJ2-7
CASSVGQGRYEQYF
TGTGCCAGCAGCGTGGGACAGGGGCGCTACGAGCAGTACTTC
>once|TRBD2|TRBV24-1|TRBJ2-3
CATSDPGTSGDTQYF
TGTGCCACCAGTGACCCAGGGACTAGCGGAGATACGCAGTATTTT
>.|.|TRBV29-1|TRBJ1-2
CSVEGRAYGYTF
TGCAGCGTTGAAGGCAGGGCCTATGGCTACACCTTC
>.|.|TRBV9|TRBJ2-1
CASNAGFDSSSYNEQFF
TGTGCCAGCAACGCTGGATTTGACTCCAGCTCCTACAATGAGCAGTTCTTC
>.|TRBD2|TRBV19|TRBJ2-7
CASSSGSWEQYF
TGTGCCAGTTCTAGCGGGAGCTGGGAGCAGTACTTC
>.|TRBD2|TRBV18|TRBJ2-1
CASSPGLAGRYNEQFF
TGTGCCAGCTCCCCGGGACTAGCGGGCCGATACAATGAGCAGTTCTTC
>.|TRBD1|TRBV5-5|TRBJ1-3
CASDRGAGNTIYF
TGTGCCAGCGACAGGGGCGCCGGAAACACCATATATTTT
>.|TRBD1|TRBV5-4|TRBJ2-7
CASSLAGQGASSYEQYF
TGTGCCAGCAGCCTCGCGGGACAGGGAGCCAGTTCCTACGAGCAGTACTTC
>.|.|TRBV6-2/TRBV6-3|TRBJ2-7
CASSSMTESIEQYF
TGTGCCAGCAGTTCCATGACAGAGTCGATAGAGCAGTACTTC
>.|.|TRBV15|TRBJ1-1
CATSRVEVPEAFF
TGTGCCACCAGCAGAGTGGAGGTCCCTGAAGCTTTCTTT